The clone carrying this TCR beta chain showed up just a few times. This CDR3 has 13 amino acids. These data originate in a study of TIL therapy for anti-PD-1-resistant metastatic lung cancer. Background on the study: Patients had a median age of approximately 57 years (range roughly 35-80).

Time point specified: pre-treatment sample, taken before nivolumab and TIL therapy. Tumor tissue came from excised metastases, mostly pleural nodules or supraclavicular lymph nodes. Sequencing used immunoSEQ v3. Sequencing depth was 2 million to 2.5 million read pairs for survey level, roughly 4.5-6.5 million for deep. Repertoires were generated with immunoSEQ multiplex PCR, while TCRdb's copy carries only in-frame clones and drops some. The table shows 25,000 to 30,000 clones, with roughly 69% occurring only once. V gene TRBV21-1 combines with J gene TRBJ1-1; TRBD1, the D gene given by the table, was not confirmed from the DNA. TRBV21-1 is a pseudogene locus. Source: tumor tissue, taken at baseline. The receptor was isolated from a woman between 25 and 85 years old with non-small cell lung cancer. The CDR3 region is CASSTQVNTEAFF. CDR3 in DNA: TGTGCCAGCAGCACACAGGTGAACACTGAAGCTTTCTTT.